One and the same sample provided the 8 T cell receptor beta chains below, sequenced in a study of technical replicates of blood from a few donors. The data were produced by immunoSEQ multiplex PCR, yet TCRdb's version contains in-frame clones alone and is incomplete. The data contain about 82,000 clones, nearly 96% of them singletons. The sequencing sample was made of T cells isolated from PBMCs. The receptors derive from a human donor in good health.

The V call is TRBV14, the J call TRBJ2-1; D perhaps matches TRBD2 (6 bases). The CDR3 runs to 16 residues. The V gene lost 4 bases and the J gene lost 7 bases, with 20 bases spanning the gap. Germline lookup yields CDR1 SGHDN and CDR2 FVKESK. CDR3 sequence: CASSPRERELHNEQFF. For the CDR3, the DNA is TGTGCCAGCAGCCCTCGGGAACGGGAGTTGCATAATGAGCAGTTCTTC.

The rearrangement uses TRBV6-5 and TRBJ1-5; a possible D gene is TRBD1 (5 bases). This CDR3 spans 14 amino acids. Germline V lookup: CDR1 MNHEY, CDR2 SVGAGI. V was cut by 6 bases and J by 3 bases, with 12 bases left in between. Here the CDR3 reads CASSRGENNQPQHF. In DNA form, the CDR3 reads TGTGCCAGCAGCCGGGGGGAAAACAATCAGCCCCAGCATTTT.

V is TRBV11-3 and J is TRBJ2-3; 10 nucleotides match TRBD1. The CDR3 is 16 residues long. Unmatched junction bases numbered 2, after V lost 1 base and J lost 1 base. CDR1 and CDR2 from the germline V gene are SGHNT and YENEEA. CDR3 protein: CASSLAGTGGTDTQYF. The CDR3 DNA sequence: TGTGCCAGCAGCTTAGCCGGGACAGGGGGCACAGATACGCAGTATTTT.

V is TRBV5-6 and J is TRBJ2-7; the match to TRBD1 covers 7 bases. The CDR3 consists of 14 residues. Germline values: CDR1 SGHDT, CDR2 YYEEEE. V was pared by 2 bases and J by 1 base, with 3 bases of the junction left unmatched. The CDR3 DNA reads TGTGCCAGCAGCTTCGGGACAGTGTCCTACGAGCAGTACTTC. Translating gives CASSFGTVSYEQYF.

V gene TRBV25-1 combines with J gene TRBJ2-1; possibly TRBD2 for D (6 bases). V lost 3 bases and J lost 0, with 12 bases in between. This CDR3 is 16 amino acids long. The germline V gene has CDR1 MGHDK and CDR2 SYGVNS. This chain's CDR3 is CASSDVGGTSYNEQFF. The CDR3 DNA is TGTGCCAGCAGTGACGTCGGCGGGACCTCCTACAATGAGCAGTTCTTC.

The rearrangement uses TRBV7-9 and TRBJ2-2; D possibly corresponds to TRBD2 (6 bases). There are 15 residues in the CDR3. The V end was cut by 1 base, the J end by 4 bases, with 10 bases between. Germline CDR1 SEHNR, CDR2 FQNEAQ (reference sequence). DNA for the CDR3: TGTGCCAGCAGCTTAGGGAGGGCGATCACCGGGGAGCTGTTTTTT. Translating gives CASSLGRAITGELFF.

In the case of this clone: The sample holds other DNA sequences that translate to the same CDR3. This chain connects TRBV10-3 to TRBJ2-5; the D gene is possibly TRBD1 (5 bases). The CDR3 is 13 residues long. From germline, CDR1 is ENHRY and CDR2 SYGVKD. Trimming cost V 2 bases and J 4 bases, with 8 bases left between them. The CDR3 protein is CAISEARGETQYF. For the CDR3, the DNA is TGTGCCATCAGTGAGGCTAGGGGAGAGACCCAGTACTTC.

This CDR3 reads CASSLLVFGETQYF. The CDR3, as DNA: TGTGCCAGCAGTCTGTTGGTGTTCGGAGAGACCCAGTACTTC. The chain joins TRBV14 to TRBJ2-5; no firm D call. The CDR3 totals 14 residues. V was clipped by 6 bases and J by 4 bases, with 15 bases between them. Germline values: CDR1 SGHDN, CDR2 FVKESK.